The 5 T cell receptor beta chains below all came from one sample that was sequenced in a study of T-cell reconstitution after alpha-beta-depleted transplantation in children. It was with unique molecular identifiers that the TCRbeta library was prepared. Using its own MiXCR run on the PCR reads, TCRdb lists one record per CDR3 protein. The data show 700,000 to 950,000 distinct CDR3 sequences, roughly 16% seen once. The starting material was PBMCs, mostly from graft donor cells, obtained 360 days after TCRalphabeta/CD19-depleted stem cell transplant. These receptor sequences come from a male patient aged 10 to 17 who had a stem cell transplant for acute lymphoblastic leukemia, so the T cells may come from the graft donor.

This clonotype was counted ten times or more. This CDR3 reads CASSPSGTDTQYF. DNA for the CDR3: TGTGCCAGCAGTCCCTCCGGCACAGATACGCAGTATTTT. The rearrangement joins TRBV7-3 to TRBJ2-3; D gene unclear. Germline V gene sequence: CDR1 SGHTA, CDR2 FQGTGA. Trimming removed 6 bases at V and 1 base at J, with 8 bases between. The CDR3 has 13 amino acids.

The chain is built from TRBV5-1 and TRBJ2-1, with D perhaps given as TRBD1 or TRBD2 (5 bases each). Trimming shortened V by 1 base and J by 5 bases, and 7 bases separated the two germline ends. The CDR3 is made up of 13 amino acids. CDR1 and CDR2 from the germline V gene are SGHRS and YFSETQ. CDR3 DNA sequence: TGCGCCAGCAGCTTGTTGGGGGACAATGAGCAGTTCTTC. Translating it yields CASSLLGDNEQFF. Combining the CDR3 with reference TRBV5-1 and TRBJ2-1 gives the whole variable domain KAGVTQTPRYLIKTRGQQVTLSCSPISGHRSVSWYQQTPGQGLQFLFEYFSETQRNKGNFPGRFSGRQFSNSRSEMNVSTLELGDSALYLCASSLLGDNEQFFGPGTRLTVL.

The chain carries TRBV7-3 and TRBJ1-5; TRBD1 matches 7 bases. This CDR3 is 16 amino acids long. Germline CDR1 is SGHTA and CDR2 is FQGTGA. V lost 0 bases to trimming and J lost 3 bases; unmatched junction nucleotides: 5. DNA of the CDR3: TGTGCCAGCAGCTTAACGACCGGGACAGTCAATCAGCCCCAGCATTTT. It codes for CASSLTTGTVNQPQHF.

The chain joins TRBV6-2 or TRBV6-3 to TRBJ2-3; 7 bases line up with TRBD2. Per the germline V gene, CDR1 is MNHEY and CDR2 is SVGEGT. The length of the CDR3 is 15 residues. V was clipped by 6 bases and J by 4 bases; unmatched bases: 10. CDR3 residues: CASSGLRTRADTQYF. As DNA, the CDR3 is TGTGCCAGCAGCGGGTTAAGGACTAGGGCAGATACGCAGTATTTT.

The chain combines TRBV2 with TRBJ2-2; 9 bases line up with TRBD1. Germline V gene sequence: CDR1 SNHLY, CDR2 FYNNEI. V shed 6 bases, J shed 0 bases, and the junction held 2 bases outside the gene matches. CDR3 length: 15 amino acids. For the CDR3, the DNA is TGTGCCAGCAGGAGGGACAGGGCGAACACCGGGGAGCTGTTTTTT. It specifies CASRRDRANTGELFF.